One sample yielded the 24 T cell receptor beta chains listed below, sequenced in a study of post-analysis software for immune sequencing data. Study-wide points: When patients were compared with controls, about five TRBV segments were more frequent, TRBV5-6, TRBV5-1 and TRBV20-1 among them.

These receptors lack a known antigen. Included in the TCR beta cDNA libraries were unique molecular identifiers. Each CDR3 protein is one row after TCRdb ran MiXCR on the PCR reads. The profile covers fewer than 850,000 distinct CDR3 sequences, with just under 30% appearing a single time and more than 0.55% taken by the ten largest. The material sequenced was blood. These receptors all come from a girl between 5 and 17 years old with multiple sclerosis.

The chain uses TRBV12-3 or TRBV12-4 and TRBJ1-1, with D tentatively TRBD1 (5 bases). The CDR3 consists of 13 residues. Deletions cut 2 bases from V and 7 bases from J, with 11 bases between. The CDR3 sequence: CASSLSGPYEAFF. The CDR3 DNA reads TGTGCCAGCAGTTTATCGGGGCCCTATGAAGCTTTCTTT.

In nucleotides, the CDR3 is TGCGCCAGCGGGACAGGTAGTTCACCCCTCCACTTT. This encodes CASGTGSSPLHF. This chain links TRBV5-1 with TRBJ1-6; 8 nucleotides align to TRBD1. The CDR3 consists of 12 residues. V gave up 7 bases and J gave up 9 bases; unmatched junction bases: 3. CDR1 is SGHRS, CDR2 YFSETQ, per germline.

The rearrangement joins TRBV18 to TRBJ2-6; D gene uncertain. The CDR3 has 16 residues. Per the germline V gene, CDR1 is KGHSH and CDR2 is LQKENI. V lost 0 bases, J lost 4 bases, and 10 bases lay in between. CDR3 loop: CASSPPLLSGANVLTF. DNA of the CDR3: TGTGCCAGCTCACCACCGTTGCTCTCGGGGGCCAACGTCCTGACTTTC. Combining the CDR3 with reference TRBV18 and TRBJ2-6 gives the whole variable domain NAGVMQNPRHLVRRRGQEARLRCSPMKGHSHVYWYRQLPEEGLKFMVYLQKENIIDESGMPKERFSAEFPKEGPSILRIQQVVRGDSAAYFCASSPPLLSGANVLTFGAGSRLTVL.

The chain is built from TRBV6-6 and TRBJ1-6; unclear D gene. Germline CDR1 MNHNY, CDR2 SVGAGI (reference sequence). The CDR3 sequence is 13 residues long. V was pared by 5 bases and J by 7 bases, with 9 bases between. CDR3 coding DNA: TGTGCCAGCAGTCCCCGAACCAATTCACCCCTCCACTTT. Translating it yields CASSPRTNSPLHF.

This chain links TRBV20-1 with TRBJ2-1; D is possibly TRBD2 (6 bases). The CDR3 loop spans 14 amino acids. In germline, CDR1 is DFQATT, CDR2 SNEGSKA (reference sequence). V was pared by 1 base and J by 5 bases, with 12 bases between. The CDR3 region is CSARGGGEHNEQFF. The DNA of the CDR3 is TGCAGTGCTAGAGGAGGAGGGGAACACAATGAGCAGTTCTTC.

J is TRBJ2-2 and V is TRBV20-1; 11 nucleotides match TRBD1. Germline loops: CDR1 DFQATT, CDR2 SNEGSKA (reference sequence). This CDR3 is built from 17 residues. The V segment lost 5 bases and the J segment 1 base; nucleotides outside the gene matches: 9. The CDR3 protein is CSAQRTGGSGNTGELFF. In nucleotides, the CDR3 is TGCAGTGCTCAAAGGACAGGGGGCTCCGGGAACACCGGGGAGCTGTTTTTT.

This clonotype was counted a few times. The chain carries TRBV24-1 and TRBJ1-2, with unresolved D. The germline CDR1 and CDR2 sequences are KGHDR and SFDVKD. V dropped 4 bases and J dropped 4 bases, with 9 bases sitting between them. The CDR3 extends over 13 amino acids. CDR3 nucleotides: TGTGCCACCAGTGACGGACGGACCTATGGCTACACCTTC. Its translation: CATSDGRTYGYTF.

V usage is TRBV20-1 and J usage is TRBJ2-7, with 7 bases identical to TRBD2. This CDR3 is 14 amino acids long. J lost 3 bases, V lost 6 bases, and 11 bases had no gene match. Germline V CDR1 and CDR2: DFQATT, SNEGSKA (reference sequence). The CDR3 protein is CSAASLGTNYEQYF. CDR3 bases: TGCAGTGCCGCGTCATTGGGGACTAACTACGAGCAGTACTTC.

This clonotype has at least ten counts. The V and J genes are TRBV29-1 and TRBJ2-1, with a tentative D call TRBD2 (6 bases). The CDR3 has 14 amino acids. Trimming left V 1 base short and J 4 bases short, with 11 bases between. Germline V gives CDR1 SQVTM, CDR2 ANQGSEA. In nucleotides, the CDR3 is TGCAGCGTTGAAGTCATGGGACTGTACAATGAGCAGTTCTTC. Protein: CSVEVMGLYNEQFF.

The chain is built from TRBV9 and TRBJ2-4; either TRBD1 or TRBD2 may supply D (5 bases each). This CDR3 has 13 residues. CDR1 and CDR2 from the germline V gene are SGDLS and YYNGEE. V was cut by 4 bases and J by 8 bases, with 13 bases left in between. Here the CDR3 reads CASSPGQGDIQYF. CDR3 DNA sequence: TGTGCCAGCAGCCCCGGCCAGGGAGACATTCAGTACTTC. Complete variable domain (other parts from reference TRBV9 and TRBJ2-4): DSGVTQTPKHLITATGQRVTLRCSPRSGDLSVYWYQQSLDQGLQFLIQYYNGEERAKGNILERFSAQQFPDLHSELNLSSLELGDSALYFCASSPGQGDIQYFGAGTRLSVL.

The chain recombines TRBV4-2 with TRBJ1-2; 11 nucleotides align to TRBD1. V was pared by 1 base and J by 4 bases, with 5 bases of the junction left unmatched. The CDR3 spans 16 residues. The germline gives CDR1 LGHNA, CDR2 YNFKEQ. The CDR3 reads CASSQVRTGGVYGYTF. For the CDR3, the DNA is TGTGCCAGCAGCCAAGTTCGGACAGGGGGCGTCTATGGCTACACCTTC.

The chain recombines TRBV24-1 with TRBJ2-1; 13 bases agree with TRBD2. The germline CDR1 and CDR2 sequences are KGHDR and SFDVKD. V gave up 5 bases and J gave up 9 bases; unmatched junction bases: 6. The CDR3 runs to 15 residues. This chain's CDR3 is CATSGLAGGNTEQFF. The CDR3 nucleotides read TGTGCCACCAGTGGACTAGCGGGAGGCAATACTGAGCAGTTCTTC.

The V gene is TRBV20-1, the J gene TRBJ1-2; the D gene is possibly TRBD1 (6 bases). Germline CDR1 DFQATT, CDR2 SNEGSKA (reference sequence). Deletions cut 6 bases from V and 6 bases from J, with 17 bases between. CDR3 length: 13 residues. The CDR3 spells CSAEKSGGDGYTF. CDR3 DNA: TGCAGTGCCGAGAAGTCGGGGGGCGATGGCTACACCTTC.

The chain's CDR3 is CASSLRTTNTDTQYF. For the CDR3, the DNA is TGTGCCAGCAGCCTAAGGACAACTAACACAGATACGCAGTATTTT. The rearrangement uses TRBV13 and TRBJ2-3, with D perhaps TRBD1 (5 bases). This CDR3 has 15 residues. Trimming left V 5 bases short and J 2 bases short, with 14 bases between. Per the germline V gene, CDR1 is PRHDT and CDR2 is FYEKMQ (reference sequence).

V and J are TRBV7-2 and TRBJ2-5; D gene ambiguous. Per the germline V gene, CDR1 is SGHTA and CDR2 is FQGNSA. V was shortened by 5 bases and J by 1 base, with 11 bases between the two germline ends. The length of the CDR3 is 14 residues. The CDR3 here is CASSPGYLQETQYF. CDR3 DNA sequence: TGTGCCAGCAGCCCCGGGTACCTCCAAGAGACCCAGTACTTC.

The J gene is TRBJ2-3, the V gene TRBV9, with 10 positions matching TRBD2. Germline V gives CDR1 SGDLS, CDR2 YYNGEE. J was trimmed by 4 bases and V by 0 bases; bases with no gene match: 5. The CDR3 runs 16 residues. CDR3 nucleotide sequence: TGTGCCAGCAGCGTAGCTAGCGGGAGATTCCCAGATACGCAGTATTTT. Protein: CASSVASGRFPDTQYF.

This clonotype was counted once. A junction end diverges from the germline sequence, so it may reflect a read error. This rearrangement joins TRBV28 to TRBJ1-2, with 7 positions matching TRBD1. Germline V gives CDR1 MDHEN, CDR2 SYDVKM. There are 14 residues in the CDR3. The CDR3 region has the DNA TGTGCCAACAGTCCCCCGACAGGGTTGGGAGGCTACACCTTC. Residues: CANSPPTGLGGYTF.

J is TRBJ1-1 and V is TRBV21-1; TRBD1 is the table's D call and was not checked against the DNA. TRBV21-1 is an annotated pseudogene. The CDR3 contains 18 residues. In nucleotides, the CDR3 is TGTGCCAGCACCTACATTGGACAGGGGAAACCACCGAACACTGAAGCTTTCTTT. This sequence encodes CASTYIGQGKPPNTEAFF.

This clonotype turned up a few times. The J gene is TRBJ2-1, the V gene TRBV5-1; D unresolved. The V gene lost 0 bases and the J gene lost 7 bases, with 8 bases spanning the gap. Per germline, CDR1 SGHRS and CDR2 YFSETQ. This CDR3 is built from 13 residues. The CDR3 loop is CASSLGARNEQFF. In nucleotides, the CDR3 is TGCGCCAGCAGCTTGGGGGCTAGGAATGAGCAGTTCTTC.

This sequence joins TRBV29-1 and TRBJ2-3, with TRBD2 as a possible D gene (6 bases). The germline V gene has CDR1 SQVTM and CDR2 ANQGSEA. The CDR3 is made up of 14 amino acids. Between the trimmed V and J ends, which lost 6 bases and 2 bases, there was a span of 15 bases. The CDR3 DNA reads TGCAGCGTGGAAACTAGCAGAAACACAGATACGCAGTATTTT. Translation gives CSVETSRNTDTQYF.

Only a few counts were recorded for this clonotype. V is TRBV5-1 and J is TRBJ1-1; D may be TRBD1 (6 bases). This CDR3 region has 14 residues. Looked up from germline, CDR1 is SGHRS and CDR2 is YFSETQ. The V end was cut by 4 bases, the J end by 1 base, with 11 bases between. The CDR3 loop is CASSPLGANTEAFF. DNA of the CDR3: TGCGCCAGCAGCCCGCTGGGGGCGAACACTGAAGCTTTCTTT.

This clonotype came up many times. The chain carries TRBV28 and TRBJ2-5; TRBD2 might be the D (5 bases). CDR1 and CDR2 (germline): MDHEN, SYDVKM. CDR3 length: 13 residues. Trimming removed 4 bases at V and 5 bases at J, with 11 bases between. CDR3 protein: CASSSGFRETQYF. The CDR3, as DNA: TGTGCCAGCAGTTCGGGGTTCCGGGAGACCCAGTACTTC.

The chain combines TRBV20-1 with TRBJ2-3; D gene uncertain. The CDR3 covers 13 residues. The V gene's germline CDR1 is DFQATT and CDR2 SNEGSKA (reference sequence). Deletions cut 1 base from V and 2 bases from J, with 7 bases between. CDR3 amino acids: CSARGAFTDTQYF. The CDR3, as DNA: TGCAGTGCTAGAGGGGCCTTCACAGATACGCAGTATTTT.

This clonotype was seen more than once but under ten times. DNA of the CDR3: TGCGCCAGCAGCCAAGATACCGTTAGGTTTCGGTCTGGGGCCAACGTCCTGACTTTC. Its translation: CASSQDTVRFRSGANVLTF. This chain uses TRBV4-1 with TRBJ2-6; no clear D. The CDR3 extends over 19 amino acids. The germline V gene has CDR1 MGHRA and CDR2 YSYEKL. Deletions cut 0 bases from V and 1 base from J, with 16 bases between.